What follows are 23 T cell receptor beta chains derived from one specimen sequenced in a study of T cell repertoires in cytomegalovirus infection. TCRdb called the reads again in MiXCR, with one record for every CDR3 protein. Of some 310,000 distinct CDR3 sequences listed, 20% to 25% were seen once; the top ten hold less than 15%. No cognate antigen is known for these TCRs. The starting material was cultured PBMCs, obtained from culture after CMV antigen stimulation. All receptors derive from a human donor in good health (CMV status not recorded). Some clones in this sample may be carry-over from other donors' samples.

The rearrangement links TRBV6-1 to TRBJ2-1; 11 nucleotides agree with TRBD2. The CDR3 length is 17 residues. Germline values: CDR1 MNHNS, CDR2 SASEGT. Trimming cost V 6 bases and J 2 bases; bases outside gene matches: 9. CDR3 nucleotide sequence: TGTGCCAGCAGAAAGGGACTAGCGGAGGTACCCTACAATGAGCAGTTCTTC. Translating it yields CASRKGLAEVPYNEQFF.

The CDR3 here is CATSDFPDSGKPGQFF. CDR3 nucleotides: TGTGCCACCAGTGATTTTCCAGATAGCGGTAAGCCCGGGCAGTTCTTC. The gene calls are TRBV24-1 and TRBJ2-1, with D maybe TRBD2 (6 bases). The V end was cut by 1 base, the J end by 12 bases, with 21 bases between. The germline V gene has CDR1 KGHDR and CDR2 SFDVKD. CDR3 length: 16 residues.

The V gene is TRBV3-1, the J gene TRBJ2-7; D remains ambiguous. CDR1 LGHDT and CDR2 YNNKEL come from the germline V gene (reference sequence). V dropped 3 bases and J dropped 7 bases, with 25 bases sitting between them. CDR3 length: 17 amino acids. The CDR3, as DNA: TGTGCCAGCAGCCACGTTGTTTTTGAACTGACCTCTAGGGAGCAGTACGTC. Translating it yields CASSHVVFELTSREQYV.

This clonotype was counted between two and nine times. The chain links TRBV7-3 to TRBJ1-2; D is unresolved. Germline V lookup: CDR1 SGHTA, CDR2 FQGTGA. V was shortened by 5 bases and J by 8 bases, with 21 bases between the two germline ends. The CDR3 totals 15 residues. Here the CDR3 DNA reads TGTGCCAGCAGCCGGACCTTTAAAGGCAATGAAGGCTACACCTTC. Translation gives CASSRTFKGNEGYTF.

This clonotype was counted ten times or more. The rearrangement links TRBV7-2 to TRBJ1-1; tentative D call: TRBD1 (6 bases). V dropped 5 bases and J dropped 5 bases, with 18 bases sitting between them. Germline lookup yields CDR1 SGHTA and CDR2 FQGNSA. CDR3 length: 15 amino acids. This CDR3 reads CASSPIRDTVTEAFF. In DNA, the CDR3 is TGTGCCAGCAGCCCCATCAGGGACACAGTGACTGAAGCTTTCTTT.

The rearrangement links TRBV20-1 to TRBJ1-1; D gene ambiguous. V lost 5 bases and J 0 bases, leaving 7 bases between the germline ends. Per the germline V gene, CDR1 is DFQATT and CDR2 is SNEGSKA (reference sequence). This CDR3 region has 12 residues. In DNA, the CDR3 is TGCAGTGCTGCCCAGATGAACACTGAAGCTTTCTTT. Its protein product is CSAAQMNTEAFF.

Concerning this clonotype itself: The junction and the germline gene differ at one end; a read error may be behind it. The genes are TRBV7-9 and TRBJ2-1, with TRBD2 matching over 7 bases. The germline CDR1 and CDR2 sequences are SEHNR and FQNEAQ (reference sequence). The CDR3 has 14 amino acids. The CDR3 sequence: CASSLNPGGPPFLF. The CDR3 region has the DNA TGTGCCAGCAGCTTAAATCCGGGAGGCCCGCCGTTCCTCTTC.

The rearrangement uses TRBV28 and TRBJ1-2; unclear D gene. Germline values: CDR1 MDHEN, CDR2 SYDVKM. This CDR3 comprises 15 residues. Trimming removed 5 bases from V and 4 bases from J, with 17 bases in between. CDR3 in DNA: TGTGCCAGCAGTCCACTAGAGACGGCTGTCTATGGCTACACCTTC. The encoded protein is CASSPLETAVYGYTF.

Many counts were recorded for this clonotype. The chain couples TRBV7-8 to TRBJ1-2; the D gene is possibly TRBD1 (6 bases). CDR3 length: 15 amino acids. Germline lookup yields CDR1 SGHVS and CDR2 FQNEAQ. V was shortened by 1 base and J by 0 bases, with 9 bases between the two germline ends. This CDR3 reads CASSLEQGPNYGYTF. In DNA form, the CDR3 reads TGTGCCAGCAGCTTAGAACAGGGCCCTAACTATGGCTACACCTTC. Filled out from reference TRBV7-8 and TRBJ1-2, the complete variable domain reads GAGVSQSPRYKVAKRGQDVALRCDPISGHVSLFWYQQALGQGPEFLTYFQNEAQLDKSGLPSDRFFAERPEGSVSTLKIQRTQQEDSAVYLCASSLEQGPNYGYTFGSGTRLTVV.

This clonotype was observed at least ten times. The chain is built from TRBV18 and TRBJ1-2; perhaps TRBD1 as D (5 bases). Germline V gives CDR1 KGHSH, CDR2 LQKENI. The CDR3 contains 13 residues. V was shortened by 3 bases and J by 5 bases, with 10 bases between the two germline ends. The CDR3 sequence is CASSPSRDYGYTF. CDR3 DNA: TGTGCCAGCTCACCCTCCAGGGATTATGGCTACACCTTC.

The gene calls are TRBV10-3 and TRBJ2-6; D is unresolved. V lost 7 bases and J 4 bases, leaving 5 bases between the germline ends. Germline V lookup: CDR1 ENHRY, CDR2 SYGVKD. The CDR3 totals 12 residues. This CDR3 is CAIIGGANVLTF. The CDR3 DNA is TGTGCCATCATCGGGGGGGCCAACGTCCTGACTTTC.

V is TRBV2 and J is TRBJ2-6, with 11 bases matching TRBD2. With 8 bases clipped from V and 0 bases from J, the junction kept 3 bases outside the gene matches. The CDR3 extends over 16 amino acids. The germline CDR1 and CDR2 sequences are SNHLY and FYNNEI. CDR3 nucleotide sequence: TGTGCCAGCCGGACTAGCGGGTTCTCTGGGGCCAACGTCCTGACTTTC. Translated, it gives CASRTSGFSGANVLTF.

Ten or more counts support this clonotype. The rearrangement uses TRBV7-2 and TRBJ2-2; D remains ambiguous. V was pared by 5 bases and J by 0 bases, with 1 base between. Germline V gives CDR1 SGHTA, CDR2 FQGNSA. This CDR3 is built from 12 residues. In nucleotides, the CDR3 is TGTGCCAGCAGCCCGAACACCGGGGAGCTGTTTTTT. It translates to CASSPNTGELFF.

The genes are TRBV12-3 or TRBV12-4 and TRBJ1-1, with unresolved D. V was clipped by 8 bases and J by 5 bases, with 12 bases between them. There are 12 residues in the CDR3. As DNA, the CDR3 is TGTGCCAGCGGGCGAACCGGTACTGAAGCTTTCTTT. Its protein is CASGRTGTEAFF.

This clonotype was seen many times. The CDR3 loop is CASSGTGTTYGYTF. The CDR3 DNA sequence: TGTGCCAGCAGCGGTACCGGGACAACCTATGGCTACACCTTC. V is TRBV7-2 and J is TRBJ1-2, with D possibly TRBD1 on 6 matching bases. V was trimmed by 5 bases and J by 4 bases, leaving 14 bases between them. This CDR3 spans 14 amino acids. Germline V gene sequence: CDR1 SGHTA, CDR2 FQGNSA.

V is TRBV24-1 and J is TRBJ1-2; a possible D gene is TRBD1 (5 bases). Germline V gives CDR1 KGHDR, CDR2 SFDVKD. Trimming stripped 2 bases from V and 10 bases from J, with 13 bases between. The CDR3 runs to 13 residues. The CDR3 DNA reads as TGTGCCACCAGTGATTGGGACGCCCTGATCTACACCTTC. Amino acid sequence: CATSDWDALIYTF.

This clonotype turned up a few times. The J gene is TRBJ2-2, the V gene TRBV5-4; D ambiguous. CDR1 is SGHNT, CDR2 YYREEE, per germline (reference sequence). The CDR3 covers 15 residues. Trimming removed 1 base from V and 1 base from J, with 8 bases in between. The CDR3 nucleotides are TGTGCCAGCAGCTTGTCCCAGCGGAACACCGGGGAGCTGTTTTTT. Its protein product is CASSLSQRNTGELFF.

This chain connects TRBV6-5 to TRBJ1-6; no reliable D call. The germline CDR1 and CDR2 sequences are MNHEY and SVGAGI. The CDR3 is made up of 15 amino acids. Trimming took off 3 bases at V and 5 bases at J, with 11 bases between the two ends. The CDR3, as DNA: TGTGCCAGCAGTTATTCGGGCGCAAATAATTCACCCCTCCACTTT. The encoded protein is CASSYSGANNSPLHF.

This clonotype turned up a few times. DNA of the CDR3: TGTGCCAGCAGCTTAGGCCACAGGGACTACGAGCAGTACTTC. Translating it yields CASSLGHRDYEQYF. The J gene is TRBJ2-7, the V gene TRBV7-2; D possibly corresponds to TRBD1 (6 bases). The germline V gene encodes CDR1 SGHTA and CDR2 FQGNSA. The CDR3 spans 14 residues. Between the trimmed V and J ends, which lost 1 base and 3 bases, there was a span of 10 bases.

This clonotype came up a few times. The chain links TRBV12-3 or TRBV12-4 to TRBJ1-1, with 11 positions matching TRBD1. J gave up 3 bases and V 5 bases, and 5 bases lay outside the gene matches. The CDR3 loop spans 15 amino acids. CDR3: CASSDTGQGDTEAFF. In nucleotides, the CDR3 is TGTGCCAGCAGTGACACGGGACAGGGGGACACTGAAGCTTTCTTT.

CDR3 nucleotide sequence: TGTGCCAGCAGTTTAGCGGGAGTGACCTACGAGCAGTACTTC. Translation: CASSLAGVTYEQYF. V gene TRBV12-3 or TRBV12-4 combines with J gene TRBJ2-7; a weak D match, TRBD2 (5 bases). Trimming took off 0 bases at V and 2 bases at J, with 8 bases between the two ends. This CDR3 has 14 residues.

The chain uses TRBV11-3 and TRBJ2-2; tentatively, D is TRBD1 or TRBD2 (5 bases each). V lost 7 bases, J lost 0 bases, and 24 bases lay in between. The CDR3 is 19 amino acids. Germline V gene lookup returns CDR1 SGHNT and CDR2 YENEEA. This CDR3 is CASNSESWGTSANTGELFF. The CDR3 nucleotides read TGTGCCAGCAACTCGGAGAGTTGGGGGACGTCCGCGAACACCGGGGAGCTGTTTTTT. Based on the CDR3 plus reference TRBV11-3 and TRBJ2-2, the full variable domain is EAGVVQSPRYKIIEKKQPVAFWCNPISGHNTLYWYLQNLGQGPELLIRYENEEAVDDSQLPKDRFSAERLKGVDSTLKIQPAELGDSAVYLCASNSESWGTSANTGELFFGEGSRLTVL.

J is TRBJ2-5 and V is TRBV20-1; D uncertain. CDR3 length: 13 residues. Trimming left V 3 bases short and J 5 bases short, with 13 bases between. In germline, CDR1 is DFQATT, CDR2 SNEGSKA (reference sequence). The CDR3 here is CSARESRRETQYF. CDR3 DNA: TGCAGTGCTAGGGAGTCCCGAAGGGAGACCCAGTACTTC.